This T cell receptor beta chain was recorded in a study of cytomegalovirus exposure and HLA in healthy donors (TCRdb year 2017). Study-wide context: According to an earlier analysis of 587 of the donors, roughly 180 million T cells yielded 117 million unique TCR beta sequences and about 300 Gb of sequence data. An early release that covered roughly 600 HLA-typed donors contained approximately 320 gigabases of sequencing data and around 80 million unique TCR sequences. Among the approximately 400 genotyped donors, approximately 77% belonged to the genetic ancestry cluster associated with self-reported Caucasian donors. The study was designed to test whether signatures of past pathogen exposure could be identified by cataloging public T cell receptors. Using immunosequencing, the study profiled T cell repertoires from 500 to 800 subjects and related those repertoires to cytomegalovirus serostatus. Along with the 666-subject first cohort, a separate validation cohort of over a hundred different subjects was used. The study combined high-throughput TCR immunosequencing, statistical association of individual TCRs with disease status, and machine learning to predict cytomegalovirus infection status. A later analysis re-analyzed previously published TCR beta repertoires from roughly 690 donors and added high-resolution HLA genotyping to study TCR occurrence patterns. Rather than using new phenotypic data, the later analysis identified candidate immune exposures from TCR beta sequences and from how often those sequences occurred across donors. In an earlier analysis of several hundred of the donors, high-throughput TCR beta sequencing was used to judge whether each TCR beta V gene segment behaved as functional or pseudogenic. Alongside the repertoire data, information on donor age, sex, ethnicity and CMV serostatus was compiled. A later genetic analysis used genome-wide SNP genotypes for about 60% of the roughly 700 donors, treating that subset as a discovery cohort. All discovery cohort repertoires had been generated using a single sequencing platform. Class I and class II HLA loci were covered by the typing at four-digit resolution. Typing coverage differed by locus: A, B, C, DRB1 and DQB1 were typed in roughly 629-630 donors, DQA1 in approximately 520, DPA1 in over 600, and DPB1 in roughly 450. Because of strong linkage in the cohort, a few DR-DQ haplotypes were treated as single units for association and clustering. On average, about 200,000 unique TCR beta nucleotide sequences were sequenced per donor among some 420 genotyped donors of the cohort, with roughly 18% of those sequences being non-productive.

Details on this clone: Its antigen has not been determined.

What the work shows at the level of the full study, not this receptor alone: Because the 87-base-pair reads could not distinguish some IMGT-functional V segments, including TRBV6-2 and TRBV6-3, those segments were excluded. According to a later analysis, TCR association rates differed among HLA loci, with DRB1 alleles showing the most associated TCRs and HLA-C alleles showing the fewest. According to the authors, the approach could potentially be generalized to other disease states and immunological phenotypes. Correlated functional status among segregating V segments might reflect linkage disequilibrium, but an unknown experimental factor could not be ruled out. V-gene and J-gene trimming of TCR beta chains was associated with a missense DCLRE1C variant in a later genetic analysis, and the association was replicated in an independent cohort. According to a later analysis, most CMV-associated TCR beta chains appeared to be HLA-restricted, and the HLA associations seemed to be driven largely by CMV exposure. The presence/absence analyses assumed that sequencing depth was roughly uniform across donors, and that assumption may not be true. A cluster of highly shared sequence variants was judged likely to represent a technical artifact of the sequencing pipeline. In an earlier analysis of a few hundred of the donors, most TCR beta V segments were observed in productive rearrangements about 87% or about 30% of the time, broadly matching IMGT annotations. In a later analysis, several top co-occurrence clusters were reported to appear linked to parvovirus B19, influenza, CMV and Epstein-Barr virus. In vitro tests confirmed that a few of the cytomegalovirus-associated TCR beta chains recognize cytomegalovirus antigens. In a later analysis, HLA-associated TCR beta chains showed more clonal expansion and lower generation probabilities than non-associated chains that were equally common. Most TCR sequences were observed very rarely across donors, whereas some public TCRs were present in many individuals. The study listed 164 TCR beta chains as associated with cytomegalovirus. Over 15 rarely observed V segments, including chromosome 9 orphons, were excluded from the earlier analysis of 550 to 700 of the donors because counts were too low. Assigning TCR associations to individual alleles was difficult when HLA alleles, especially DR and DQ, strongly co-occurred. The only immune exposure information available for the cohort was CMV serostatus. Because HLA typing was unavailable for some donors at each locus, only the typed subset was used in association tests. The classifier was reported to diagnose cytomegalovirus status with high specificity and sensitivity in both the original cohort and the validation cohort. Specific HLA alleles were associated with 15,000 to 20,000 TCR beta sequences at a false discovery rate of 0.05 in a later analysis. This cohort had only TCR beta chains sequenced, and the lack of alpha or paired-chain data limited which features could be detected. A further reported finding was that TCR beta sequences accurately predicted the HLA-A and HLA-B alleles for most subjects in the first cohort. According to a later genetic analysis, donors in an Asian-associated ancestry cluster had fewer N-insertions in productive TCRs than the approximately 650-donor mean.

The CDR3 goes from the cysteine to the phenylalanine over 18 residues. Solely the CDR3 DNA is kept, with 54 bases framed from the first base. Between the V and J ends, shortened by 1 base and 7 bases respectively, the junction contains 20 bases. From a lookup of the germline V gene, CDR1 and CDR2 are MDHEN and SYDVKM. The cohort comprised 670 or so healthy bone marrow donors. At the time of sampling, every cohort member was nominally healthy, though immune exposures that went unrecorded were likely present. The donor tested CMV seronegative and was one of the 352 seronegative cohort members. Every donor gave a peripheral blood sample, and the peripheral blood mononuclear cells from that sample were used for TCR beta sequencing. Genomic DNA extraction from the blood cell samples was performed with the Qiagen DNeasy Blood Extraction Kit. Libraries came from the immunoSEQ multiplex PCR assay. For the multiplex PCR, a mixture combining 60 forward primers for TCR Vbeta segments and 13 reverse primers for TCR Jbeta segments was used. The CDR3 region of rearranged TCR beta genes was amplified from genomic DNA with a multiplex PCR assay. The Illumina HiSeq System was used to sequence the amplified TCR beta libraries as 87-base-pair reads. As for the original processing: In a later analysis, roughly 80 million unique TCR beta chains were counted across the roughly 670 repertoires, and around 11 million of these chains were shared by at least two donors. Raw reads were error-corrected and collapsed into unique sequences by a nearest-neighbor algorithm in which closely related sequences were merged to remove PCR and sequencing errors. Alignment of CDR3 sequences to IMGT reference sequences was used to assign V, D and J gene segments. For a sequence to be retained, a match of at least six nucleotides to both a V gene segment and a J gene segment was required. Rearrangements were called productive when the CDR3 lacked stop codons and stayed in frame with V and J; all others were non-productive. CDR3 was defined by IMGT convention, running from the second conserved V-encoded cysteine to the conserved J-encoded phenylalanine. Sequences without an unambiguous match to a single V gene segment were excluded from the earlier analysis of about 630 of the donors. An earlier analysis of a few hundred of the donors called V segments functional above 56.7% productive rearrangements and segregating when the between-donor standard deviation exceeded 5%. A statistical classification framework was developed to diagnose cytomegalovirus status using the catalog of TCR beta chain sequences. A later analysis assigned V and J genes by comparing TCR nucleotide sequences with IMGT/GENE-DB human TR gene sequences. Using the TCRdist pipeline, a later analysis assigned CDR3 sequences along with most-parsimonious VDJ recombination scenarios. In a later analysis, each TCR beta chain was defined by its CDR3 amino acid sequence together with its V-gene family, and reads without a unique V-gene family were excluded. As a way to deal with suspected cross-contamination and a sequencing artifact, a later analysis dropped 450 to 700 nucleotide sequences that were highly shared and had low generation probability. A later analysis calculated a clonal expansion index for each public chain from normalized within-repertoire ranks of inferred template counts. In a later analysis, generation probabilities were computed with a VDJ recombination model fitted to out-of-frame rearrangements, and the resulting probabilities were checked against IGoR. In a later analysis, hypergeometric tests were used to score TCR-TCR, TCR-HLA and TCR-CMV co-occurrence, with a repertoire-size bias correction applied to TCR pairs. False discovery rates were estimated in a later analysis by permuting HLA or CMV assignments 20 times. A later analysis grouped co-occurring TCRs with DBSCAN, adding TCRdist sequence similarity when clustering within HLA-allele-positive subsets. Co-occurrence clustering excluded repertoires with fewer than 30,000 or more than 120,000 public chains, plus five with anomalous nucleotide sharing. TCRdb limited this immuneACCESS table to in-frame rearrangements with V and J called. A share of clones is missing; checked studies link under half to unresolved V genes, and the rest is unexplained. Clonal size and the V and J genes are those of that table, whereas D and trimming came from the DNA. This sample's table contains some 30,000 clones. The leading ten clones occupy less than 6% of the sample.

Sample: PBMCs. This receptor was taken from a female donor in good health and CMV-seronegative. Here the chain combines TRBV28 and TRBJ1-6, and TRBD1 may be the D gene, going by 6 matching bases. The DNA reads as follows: TGTGCCAGCAGTTTATTGTGGACAGCCGAGACATGGAATTCACCCCTCCACTTT. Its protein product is CASSLLWTAETWNSPLHF.